This T cell receptor (beta chain) was identified in a study of blood T cell repertoires in COVID-19. Assay: immunoSEQ multiplex PCR; the TCRdb copy retains only in-frame clones and omits some. The table lists approximately 200,000 clones, around 80% of them singletons. This clone was detected only a few times. This sample includes further DNA sequences coding for the same CDR3. Material for sequencing was peripheral blood. The receptor comes from a woman over 75 with COVID-19, enrolled during active disease.

The CDR3 loop is CASSSGGSYEQYF. Written as DNA, the CDR3 is TGTGCCAGCAGTTCAGGGGGCAGCTACGAGCAGTACTTC. The chain links TRBV12-3 or TRBV12-4 to TRBJ2-7, with 8 bases identical to TRBD1. CDR3 length equals 13 residues. J was trimmed by 3 bases and V by 4 bases; bases with no gene match: 2.